One sample yielded the 2 T cell receptor beta chains listed below, sequenced in a study of early T cells in non-severe SARS-CoV-2 infection. TCRdb processed the 5' RACE reads anew with MiXCR; each CDR3 protein has one entry. The sample has 45,000 to 55,000 distinct CDR3 sequences; more than 6.5% are singletons. The source material was whole blood. These receptors were obtained from an adult who was a healthcare worker with PCR-confirmed SARS-CoV-2 infection or an uninfected control (not recorded which).

In this sample, this clonotype turned up a few times. The J gene is TRBJ2-7, the V gene TRBV18; maybe TRBD2 (5 bases). Deletions cut 2 bases from V and 6 bases from J, with 14 bases between. The CDR3 is 14 amino acids. Germline assignment: CDR1 KGHSH and CDR2 LQKENI. In DNA form, the CDR3 reads TGTGCCAGCTCACCAGGTCTTCCACGGGGCGAGCAGTACTTC. This sequence encodes CASSPGLPRGEQYF.

This sequence joins TRBV20-1 and TRBJ2-1; D is perhaps TRBD1 or TRBD2 (6 bases each). The CDR3 covers 14 residues. The germline CDR1 and CDR2 sequences are DFQATT and SNEGSKA (reference sequence). V shed 1 base and J shed 6 bases, with 13 bases lying between them. CDR3 in amino acids: CSARVVGGSNEQFF. The CDR3, as DNA: TGCAGTGCTAGAGTCGTGGGGGGCAGCAATGAGCAGTTCTTC.